This T cell receptor beta chain appears in the sequencing data of a study of tissue T cells after allogeneic stem cell transplantation. Study as a whole: Several unmodified and three CD34-selected T-cell-depleted grafts went to graft-versus-host disease patients. Points from the study as a whole: Anatomically similar tissues had similar TCR repertoires within each patient. In patients and mice, blood and spleen missed much of tissue repertoire. This small cohort was clinically heterogeneous, and sampling depth was a limitation.

A remark on this clone: Antigen specificity is unknown.

The CDR3 totals 15 residues. Trimming pared 0 bases from V and 3 bases from J, leaving 13 bases between. Germline-derived CDR1 and CDR2 are SGHRS and YFSETQ. The method was immunoSEQ multiplex PCR; TCRdb's version includes in-frame clones alone and lacks a portion of them. The sample contains fewer than 30,000 clones, over 75% of which appear only once. The TCR was taken from a woman aged 18-49 years who later had graft-versus-host disease after an allogeneic stem cell transplant. V is TRBV5-1 and J is TRBJ2-7; D gene uncertain. Sequencing was performed on blood, taken before transplantation. The CDR3 region has the DNA TGCGCCAGCAGCTTGGCGCAGGCCGTGGGCTACGAGCAGTACTTC. This encodes CASSLAQAVGYEQYF. The full variable domain, in which reference TRBV5-1 and TRBJ2-7 provide the parts outside the CDR3, is KAGVTQTPRYLIKTRGQQVTLSCSPISGHRSVSWYQQTPGQGLQFLFEYFSETQRNKGNFPGRFSGRQFSNSRSEMNVSTLELGDSALYLCASSLAQAVGYEQYFGPGTRLTVT.